One T cell receptor beta chain is described in this entry. Per the original data handling: Amplification from reference gene primers served as the basis for estimated nucleated cell counts. The assay was immunoSEQ multiplex PCR, and TCRdb's table has in-frame clones only and misses some. V and J calls and clone size are those listed in that table; D and trimming were worked out from the DNA. The sample comprises fewer than 450,000 clones, roughly 89% of which are singletons, and under 3.5% rests with the top ten. V lost 1 base and J 2 bases, leaving 11 bases between the germline ends. Germline values: CDR1 SGHVS, CDR2 FQNEAQ. The CDR3 sequence is 15 residues long. The data derive from a study of blood T cell repertoires in COVID-19. In the study overall: The United States, Italy and Spain were the sources of the acute and convalescent COVID-19 samples. PBMCs, B-cell-depleted T cells, or T cells were the source of the cDNA or gDNA that made up the material.

Sequencing used peripheral blood. The sequence was obtained from a woman aged 18-30 years who had recovered from COVID-19. The chain is built from TRBV7-8 and TRBJ1-2, with D hard to call. The CDR3 DNA reads TGTGCCAGCAGCTTAGGTTATGGCTTAAACTATGGCTACACCTTC. Its protein is CASSLGYGLNYGYTF.